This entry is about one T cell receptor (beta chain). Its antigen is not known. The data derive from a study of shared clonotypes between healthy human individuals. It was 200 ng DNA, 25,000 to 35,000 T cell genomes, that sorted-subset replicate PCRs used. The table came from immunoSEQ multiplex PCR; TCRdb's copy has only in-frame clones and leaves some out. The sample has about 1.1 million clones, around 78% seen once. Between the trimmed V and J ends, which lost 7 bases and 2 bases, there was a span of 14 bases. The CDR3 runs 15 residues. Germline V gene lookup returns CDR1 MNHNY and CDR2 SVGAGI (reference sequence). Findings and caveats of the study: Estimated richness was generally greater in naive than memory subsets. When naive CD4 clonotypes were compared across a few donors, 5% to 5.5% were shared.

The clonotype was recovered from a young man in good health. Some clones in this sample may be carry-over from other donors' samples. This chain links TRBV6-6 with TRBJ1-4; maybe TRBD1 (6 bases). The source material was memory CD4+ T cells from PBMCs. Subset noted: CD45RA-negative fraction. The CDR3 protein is CASTPGDRTNEKLFF. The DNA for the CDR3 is TGTGCCAGCACCCCAGGGGACCGCACTAATGAAAAACTGTTTTTT.